The 20 T cell receptor beta chains presented below share a single source sample, sequenced in a study of blood T cell repertoires in COVID-19. The protocol was immunoSEQ multiplex PCR, while the TCRdb copy is restricted to in-frame clones and leaves out a portion. Seen here are approximately 150,000 clones, about 87% observed once, and the top ten hold approximately 4%. The specimen sequenced was PBMCs or T cells enriched from blood (not recorded which). Every receptor here comes from a man over 45 in a cohort exposed to, infected with or recovered from COVID-19 (not recorded which).

CDR3 residues: CASSIERTGRVRPVRHEQYF. In nucleotides, the CDR3 is TGTGCCAGTAGTATAGAAAGGACAGGCCGGGTGCGCCCGGTCCGCCACGAGCAGTACTTC. This rearrangement joins TRBV19 to TRBJ2-7; 7 nucleotides agree with TRBD1. CDR3 size: 20 residues. Trimming removed 0 bases from V and 5 bases from J; junction bases left unmatched: 22. Germline CDR1 and CDR2: LNHDA and SQIVND (reference sequence).

The gene calls are TRBV5-4 and TRBJ2-3; D might be TRBD1 (5 bases). The germline V gene encodes CDR1 SGHNT and CDR2 YYREEE (reference sequence). This CDR3 has 13 residues. The germline V and J ends were trimmed by 5 bases and 3 bases, with 10 bases remaining between them. CDR3 amino acids: CASRVDSTDTQYF. CDR3 sequence (DNA): TGTGCCAGCAGGGTAGACAGTACAGATACGCAGTATTTT. Together with reference TRBV5-4 and TRBJ2-3, the CDR3 gives the full variable domain: ETGVTQSPTHLIKTRGQQVTLRCSSQSGHNTVSWYQQALGQGPQFIFQYYREEENGRGNFPPRFSGLQFPNYSSELNVNALELDDSALYLCASRVDSTDTQYFGPGTRLTVL.

The DNA for the CDR3 is TGTGCCAGCCAGGGTCTTAACTATGGCTACACCTTC. This gives the protein CASQGLNYGYTF. This chain connects TRBV7-2 to TRBJ1-2; TRBD1 might be the D (5 bases). Germline CDR1 SGHTA, CDR2 FQGNSA. The CDR3 extends over 12 amino acids. Deletions cut 8 bases from V and 1 base from J, with 8 bases between.

The CDR3 coding sequence is TGTGCCAGCAGCGCGGCTACAGCGGGAGCGGGTCGAGATACGCAGTATTTT. Translating gives CASSAATAGAGRDTQYF. V is TRBV7-3 and J is TRBJ2-3; 8 bases are shared with TRBD2. The CDR3 is made up of 17 amino acids. Germline V gives CDR1 SGHTA, CDR2 FQGTGA. Trimming cost V 5 bases and J 5 bases; bases outside gene matches: 15.

The chain has TRBV6-4 and TRBJ1-5; 7 bases match TRBD1. Germline assignment: CDR1 MRHNA and CDR2 SNTAGT. The CDR3 length is 13 residues. Trimming took 3 bases from V and 8 from J; bases not matched to a gene: 4. The CDR3 nucleotides are TGTGCCAGCAGTGAGACAGGGCTTGAGCCCCAGCATTTT. Protein: CASSETGLEPQHF.

The chain employs TRBV19 and TRBJ2-5, with TRBD2 matching over 8 bases. The CDR3 sequence is 15 residues long. Germline assignment: CDR1 LNHDA and CDR2 SQIVND (reference sequence). J gave up 4 bases and V 4 bases, and 8 bases lay outside the gene matches. The chain's CDR3 is CASSNGGGRRETQYF. The CDR3 DNA reads TGTGCCAGTAGTAACGGGGGGGGCCGGCGAGAGACCCAGTACTTC. The whole variable domain, filled in from reference TRBV19 and TRBJ2-5, reads DGGITQSPKYLFRKEGQNVTLSCEQNLNHDAMYWYRQDPGQGLRLIYYSQIVNDFQKGDIAEGYSVSREKKESFPLTVTSAQKNPTAFYLCASSNGGGRRETQYFGPGTRLLVL.

The rearrangement uses TRBV5-4 and TRBJ1-6; D unclear. Germline CDR1 is SGHNT and CDR2 is YYREEE (reference sequence). V was shortened by 4 bases and J by 6 bases, with 11 bases between the two germline ends. The CDR3 spans 14 residues. This CDR3 is CASSPQSGNSPLHF. CDR3 sequence (DNA): TGTGCCAGCAGCCCACAAAGCGGTAATTCACCCCTCCACTTT.

The V call is TRBV15, the J call TRBJ1-5; D is ambiguous. The length of the CDR3 is 13 residues. Germline assignment: CDR1 LNHNV and CDR2 YYDKDF (reference sequence). V lost 0 bases and J lost 5, with 5 bases in between. This chain's CDR3 is CATSRDPDQPQHF. Here the CDR3 DNA reads TGTGCCACCAGCAGAGATCCAGATCAGCCCCAGCATTTT.

The rearrangement uses TRBV24-1 and TRBJ2-1; the match to TRBD2 covers 14 bases. Germline CDR1 reads KGHDR; CDR2 reads SFDVKD. V was pared by 2 bases and J by 10 bases, with 18 bases of the junction left unmatched. CDR3 length: 20 amino acids. The CDR3 loop is CATSDSLLKTSGRAPHEQFF. CDR3 in DNA: TGTGCCACCAGTGATTCCCTCCTTAAGACTAGCGGGAGGGCCCCCCACGAGCAGTTCTTC.

The V call is TRBV6-5, the J call TRBJ2-5; the match to TRBD2 covers 12 bases. V dropped 11 bases and J dropped 5; count of bases not matched to a gene: 9. This CDR3 spans 14 amino acids. Germline loops: CDR1 MNHEY, CDR2 SVGAGI. The CDR3 loop is CASGLAGILETQYF. The DNA for the CDR3 is TGTGCCTCCGGACTAGCGGGGATTTTGGAGACCCAGTACTTC.

This clone was seen more than once but under ten times. CDR3 loop: CASRTGTGEGYTF. The CDR3 coding sequence is TGTGCCAGCAGGACCGGGACAGGGGAAGGCTACACCTTC. The chain uses TRBV12-3 or TRBV12-4 and TRBJ1-2; 10 positions agree with TRBD1. The CDR3 is 13 amino acids. V lost 6 bases to trimming and J lost 8 bases; unmatched junction nucleotides: 6.

V gene TRBV19 combines with J gene TRBJ2-7; perhaps TRBD1 as D (5 bases). Per germline, CDR1 LNHDA and CDR2 SQIVND (reference sequence). This CDR3 has 14 residues. Deletions cut 10 bases from V and 4 bases from J, with 20 bases between. For the CDR3, the DNA is TGTGCCACCGCAGCCGCTTACAGGAAATACGAGCAGTACTTC. The encoded protein is CATAAAYRKYEQYF.

The V gene is TRBV7-9, the J gene TRBJ1-2; D is perhaps TRBD1 (6 bases). Germline CDR1 is SEHNR and CDR2 is FQNEAQ (reference sequence). The V end was cut by 1 base, the J end by 4 bases, with 10 bases between. This CDR3 is 14 amino acids long. The CDR3 DNA follows: TGTGCCAGCAGCTTAGTTGCCAGGGGCTATGGCTACACCTTC. Protein sequence: CASSLVARGYGYTF.

In nucleotides, the CDR3 is TGTGCCAGCAGCTTACTGGGACAGACCTACGAGCAGTACTTC. It encodes CASSLLGQTYEQYF. V and J are TRBV7-9 and TRBJ2-7, with 7 bases aligning to TRBD1. The junction had 3 bases not matched to a gene; V was cut back by 2 bases and J by 2 bases. The CDR3 length is 14 residues. Germline V lookup: CDR1 SEHNR, CDR2 FQNEAQ (reference sequence).

The V call is TRBV7-9, the J call TRBJ2-5; 7 bases agree with TRBD2. V dropped 1 base and J dropped 2; count of bases not matched to a gene: 10. The CDR3 is 17 amino acids. Germline CDR1 is SEHNR and CDR2 is FQNEAQ (reference sequence). The CDR3 coding sequence is TGTGCCAGCAGCTTAGGGGGGGGACTCACTCTTCAAGAGACCCAGTACTTC. It encodes CASSLGGGLTLQETQYF. Full variable domain (missing parts from reference TRBV7-9 and TRBJ2-5): DTGVSQNPRHKITKRGQNVTFRCDPISEHNRLYWYRQTLGQGPEFLTYFQNEAQLEKSRLLSDRFSAERPKGSFSTLEIQRTEQGDSAMYLCASSLGGGLTLQETQYFGPGTRLLVL.

V and J are TRBV7-9 and TRBJ2-6; 10 bases map to TRBD1. The CDR3 is 18 amino acids. Trimming removed 5 bases from V and 0 bases from J; junction bases left unmatched: 7. The germline gives CDR1 SEHNR, CDR2 FQNEAQ (reference sequence). In DNA form, the CDR3 reads TGTGCCAGCAGCGCGACAGGGGGCACCTTCTCTGGGGCCAACGTCCTGACTTTC. This translates into CASSATGGTFSGANVLTF.

The V gene is TRBV11-1, the J gene TRBJ2-5, with 13 nucleotides matching TRBD2. Looked up from germline, CDR1 is SGHAT and CDR2 is FQDESV (reference sequence). With 1 base clipped from V and 3 bases from J, the junction kept 2 bases outside the gene matches. The CDR3 is 16 residues long. CDR3 residues: CASSLEGTSGEETQYF. The CDR3 nucleotides are TGTGCCAGCAGCTTAGAAGGGACTAGCGGGGAAGAGACCCAGTACTTC.

The CDR3 DNA reads TGTGCCAGCAGAGCCGGGACAGGGACTTTCAATCAGCCCCAGCATTTT. It codes for CASRAGTGTFNQPQHF. The V gene is TRBV2, the J gene TRBJ1-5; 9 bases map to TRBD1. The CDR3 is made up of 16 amino acids. With 6 bases clipped from V and 3 bases from J, the junction kept 9 bases outside the gene matches. Germline V lookup: CDR1 SNHLY, CDR2 FYNNEI. Looking up the rest from reference TRBV2 and TRBJ1-5 gives the full variable domain: EPEVTQTPSHQVTQMGQEVILRCVPISNHLYFYWYRQILGQKVEFLVSFYNNEISEKSEIFDDQFSVERPDGSNFTLKIRSTKLEDSAMYFCASRAGTGTFNQPQHFGDGTRLSIL.

The chain uses TRBV5-3 and TRBJ1-5; TRBD1 matches 7 bases. TRBV5-3 is an ORF, with its function uncertain. The CDR3 is made up of 17 amino acids. The V segment lost 4 bases and the J segment 3 bases; nucleotides outside the gene matches: 13. CDR3 residues: CARSGEQGFWDNQPQHF. The CDR3 bases are TGTGCCAGAAGCGGTGAACAGGGGTTCTGGGACAATCAGCCCCAGCATTTT.

This chain connects TRBV27 to TRBJ1-6; 10 bases line up with TRBD1. The CDR3 spans 16 residues. CDR1 and CDR2 (germline): MNHEY, SMNVEV (reference sequence). After removal of 5 bases from V and 7 bases from J, the junction contained 8 bases not matched to a gene. As DNA, the CDR3 is TGTGCCAGCAGTGCGTCGACAGGGGGCTCCAATTCACCCCTCCACTTT. Protein: CASSASTGGSNSPLHF.